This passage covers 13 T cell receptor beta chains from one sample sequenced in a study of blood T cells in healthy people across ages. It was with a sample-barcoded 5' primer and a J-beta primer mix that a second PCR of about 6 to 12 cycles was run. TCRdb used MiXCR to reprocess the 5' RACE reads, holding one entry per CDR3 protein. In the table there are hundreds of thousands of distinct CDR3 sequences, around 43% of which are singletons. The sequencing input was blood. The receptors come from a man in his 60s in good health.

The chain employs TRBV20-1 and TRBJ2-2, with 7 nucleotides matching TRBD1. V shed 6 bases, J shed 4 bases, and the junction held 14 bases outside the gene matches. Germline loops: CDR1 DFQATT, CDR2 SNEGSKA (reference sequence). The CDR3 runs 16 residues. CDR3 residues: CSAYRIRQGSTGELFF. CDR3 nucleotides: TGCAGTGCGTACCGAATAAGACAGGGAAGCACCGGGGAGCTGTTTTTT.

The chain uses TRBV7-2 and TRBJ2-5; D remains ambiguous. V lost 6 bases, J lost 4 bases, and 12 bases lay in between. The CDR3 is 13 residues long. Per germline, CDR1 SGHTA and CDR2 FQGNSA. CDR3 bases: TGTGCCAGCAGTTTAAACTCAGGAGAGACCCAGTACTTC. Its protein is CASSLNSGETQYF. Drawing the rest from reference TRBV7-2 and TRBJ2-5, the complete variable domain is GAGVSQSPSNKVTEKGKDVELRCDPISGHTALYWYRQSLGQGLEFLIYFQGNSAPDKSGLPSDRFSAERTGGSVSTLTIQRTQQEDSAVYLCASSLNSGETQYFGPGTRLLVL.

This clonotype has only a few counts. The CDR3 reads CASSLWGEQFF. The DNA of the CDR3 is TGTGCCAGCAGCTTGTGGGGTGAGCAGTTCTTC. The chain recombines TRBV13 with TRBJ2-1, with unresolved D. The CDR3 sequence is 11 residues long. Trimming cost V 3 bases and J 9 bases, with 6 bases left between them. Germline CDR1 and CDR2: PRHDT and FYEKMQ (reference sequence).

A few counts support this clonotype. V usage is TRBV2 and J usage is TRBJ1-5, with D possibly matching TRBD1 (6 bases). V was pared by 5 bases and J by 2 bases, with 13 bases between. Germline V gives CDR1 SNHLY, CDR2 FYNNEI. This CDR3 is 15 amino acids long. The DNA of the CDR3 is TGTGCCAGCAGTTACGGGGGCGCGGGCAATCAGCCCCAGCATTTT. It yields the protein CASSYGGAGNQPQHF.

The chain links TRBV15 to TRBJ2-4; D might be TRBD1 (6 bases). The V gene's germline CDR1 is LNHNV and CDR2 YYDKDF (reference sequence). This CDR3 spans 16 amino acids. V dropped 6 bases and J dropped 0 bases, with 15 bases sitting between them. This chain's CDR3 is CATSPAGALAKNIQYF. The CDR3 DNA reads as TGTGCCACCAGTCCTGCAGGGGCCCTAGCCAAAAACATTCAGTACTTC.

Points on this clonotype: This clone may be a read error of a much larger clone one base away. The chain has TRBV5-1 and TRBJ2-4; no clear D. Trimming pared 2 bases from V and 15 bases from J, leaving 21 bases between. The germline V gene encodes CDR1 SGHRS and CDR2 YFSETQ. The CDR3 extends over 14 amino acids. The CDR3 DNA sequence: TGCGCCAGCAGCTTTGGTGGGGATGTACCTGAGCTGTACTTC. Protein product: CASSFGGDVPELYF. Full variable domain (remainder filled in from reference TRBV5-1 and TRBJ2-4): KAGVTQTPRYLIKTRGQQVTLSCSPISGHRSVSWYQQTPGQGLQFLFEYFSETQRNKGNFPGRFSGRQFSNSRSEMNVSTLELGDSALYLCASSFGGDVPELYFGAGTRLSVL.

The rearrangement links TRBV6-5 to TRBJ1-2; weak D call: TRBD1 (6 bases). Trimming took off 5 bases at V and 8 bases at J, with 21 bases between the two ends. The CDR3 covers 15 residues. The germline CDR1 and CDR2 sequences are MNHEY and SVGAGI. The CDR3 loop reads CASSHPFGTSWGYTF. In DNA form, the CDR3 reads TGTGCCAGCAGTCACCCTTTCGGGACATCTTGGGGCTACACCTTC.

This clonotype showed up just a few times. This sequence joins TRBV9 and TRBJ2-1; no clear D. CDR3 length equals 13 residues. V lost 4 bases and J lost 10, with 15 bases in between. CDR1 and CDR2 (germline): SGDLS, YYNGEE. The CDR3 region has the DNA TGTGCCAGCAGCCTCGAACAAAGACGGGAGCAGTTCTTC. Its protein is CASSLEQRREQFF. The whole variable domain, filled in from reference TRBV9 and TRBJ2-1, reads DSGVTQTPKHLITATGQRVTLRCSPRSGDLSVYWYQQSLDQGLQFLIQYYNGEERAKGNILERFSAQQFPDLHSELNLSSLELGDSALYFCASSLEQRREQFFGPGTRLTVL.

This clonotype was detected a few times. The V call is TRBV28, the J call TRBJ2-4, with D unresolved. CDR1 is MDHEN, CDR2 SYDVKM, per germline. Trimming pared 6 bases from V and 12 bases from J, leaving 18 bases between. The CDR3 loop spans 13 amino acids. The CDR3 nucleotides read TGTGCCAGCAGAATGACCCGCCAGACGGCTCAGTACTTC. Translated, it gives CASRMTRQTAQYF.

This CDR3 is CASSGDRGGGTEAFF. CDR3 in DNA: TGTGCCAGCAGCGGAGACAGGGGCGGAGGTACTGAAGCTTTCTTT. The gene calls are TRBV9 and TRBJ1-1; TRBD1 matches at 8 bases. CDR3 length: 15 amino acids. The junction had 9 bases not matched to a gene; V was cut back by 3 bases and J by 5 bases. Germline assignment: CDR1 SGDLS and CDR2 YYNGEE.

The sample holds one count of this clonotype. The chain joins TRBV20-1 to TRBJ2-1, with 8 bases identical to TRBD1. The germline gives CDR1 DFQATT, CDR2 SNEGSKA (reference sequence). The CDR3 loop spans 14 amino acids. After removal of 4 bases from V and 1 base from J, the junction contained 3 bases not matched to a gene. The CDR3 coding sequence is TGCAGTGCTATAGACAGGGGATCCTACAATGAGCAGTTCTTC. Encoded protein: CSAIDRGSYNEQFF.

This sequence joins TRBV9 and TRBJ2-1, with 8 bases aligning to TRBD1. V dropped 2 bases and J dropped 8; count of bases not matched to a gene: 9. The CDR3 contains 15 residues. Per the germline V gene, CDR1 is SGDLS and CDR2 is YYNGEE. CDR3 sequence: CASSVGDRGYYEQFF. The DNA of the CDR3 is TGTGCCAGCAGCGTGGGAGACAGGGGTTATTATGAGCAGTTCTTC.

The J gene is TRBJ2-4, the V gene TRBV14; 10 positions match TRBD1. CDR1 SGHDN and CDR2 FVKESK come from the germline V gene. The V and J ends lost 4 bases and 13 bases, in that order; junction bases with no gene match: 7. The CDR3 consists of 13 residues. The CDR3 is CASSPGQGWQQYF. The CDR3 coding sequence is TGTGCCAGCAGCCCGGGACAGGGGTGGCAGCAGTACTTC.